This TCR beta chain was observed in a study of shared clonotypes between healthy human individuals. Study conclusions and caveats: Specimens sampled were limited to blood, with tissue repertoires likely differing. The generation probabilities recorded for non-shared clonotypes fell below those of clonotypes shared by all four donors.

Adult donors, all healthy and HIV-negative, had no recent acute infections or vaccinations. Comments on this clone: Its antigen is currently unknown.

Trimming shortened V by 5 bases and J by 4 bases, and 12 bases separated the two germline ends. The CDR3 spans 14 residues. CDR1 SGHVS and CDR2 FQNEAQ come from the germline V gene. Clones were sequenced by immunoSEQ multiplex PCR, and TCRdb holds only the in-frame ones, with some missing. The sample includes about 2.3 million clones, around 92% of them seen just once. Sequencing was performed on naive CD4+ T cells from PBMCs. Subset meaning: CD45RA+ positively selected. The chain links TRBV7-8 to TRBJ1-3; D is unresolved. The receptor's source is a man aged 18 to 30 in good health. Some clones in this sample may be carry-over from other donors' samples. CDR3 nucleotides: TGTGCCAGCAGCCCCCGCCCCCCGGGAAACACCATATATTTT. It encodes CASSPRPPGNTIYF.